This is a list of T cell receptor beta chains from one sample in a study of OX40 agonist ivuxolimab in advanced cancers. Some clones are missing from TCRdb's copy, which holds only in-frame ones; the method was immunoSEQ multiplex PCR. The profile shows around 41,000 clones, 85% of them singletons. The sample was CD4+ or CD8+ T cells sorted from blood, taken in a trial of the OX40 agonist ivuxolimab. These receptor sequences come from an adult with an advanced solid tumor such as melanoma, head and neck, liver or kidney cancer. The conserved cysteine and the conserved F or W are not part of the CDR3 here.

j_call v_call cdr3_aa
TRBJ2-2 TRBV5-4 ASSLGANSISGELF
TRBJ1-1 TRBV28 ASKAGVNTEAF
TRBJ2-5 TRBV7-2 ASSSRLFQETQY
TRBJ1-4 TRBV27 ASSLLWTGVEKLF
TRBJ1-1 TRBV6-4 ASSDSWTTEAF
TRBJ1-3 TRBV28 ASEIGGPGNTIY
TRBJ2-2 TRBV6-6 ASSLRDLNTGELF
TRBJ2-1 TRBV27 ASSLFFGRAFSSYNEQF
TRBJ2-7 TRBV5-4 ASALAGGYEQY
TRBJ2-3 TRBV27 ASSLSDGAAQY
TRBJ1-1 TRBV14 ASSRVPNTEAF
TRBJ2-5 TRBV11-2 ASSFHETQY
TRBJ2-1 TRBV7-8 ASSLIRTGYSEQF
TRBJ2-7 TRBV28 ASRKPTYEQY
TRBJ1-1 TRBV5-6 ASSFRGSQNTEAF